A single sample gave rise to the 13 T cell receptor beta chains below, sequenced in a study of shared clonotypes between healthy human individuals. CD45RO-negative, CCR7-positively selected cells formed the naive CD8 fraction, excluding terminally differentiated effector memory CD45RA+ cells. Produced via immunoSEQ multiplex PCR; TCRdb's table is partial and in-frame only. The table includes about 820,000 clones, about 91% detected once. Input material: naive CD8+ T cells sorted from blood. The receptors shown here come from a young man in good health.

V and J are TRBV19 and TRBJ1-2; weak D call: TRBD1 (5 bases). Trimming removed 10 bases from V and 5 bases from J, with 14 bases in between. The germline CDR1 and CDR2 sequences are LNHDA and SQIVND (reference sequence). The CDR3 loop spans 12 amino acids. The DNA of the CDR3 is TGTGCCACCATCGGGACTGGTTATGGCTACACCTTC. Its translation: CATIGTGYGYTF.

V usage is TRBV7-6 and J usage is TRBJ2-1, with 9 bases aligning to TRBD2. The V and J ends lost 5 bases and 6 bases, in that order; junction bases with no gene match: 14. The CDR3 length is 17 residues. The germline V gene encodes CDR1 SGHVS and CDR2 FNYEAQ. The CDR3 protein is CASSPRGVAGVPNEQFF. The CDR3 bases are TGTGCCAGCAGCCCCAGGGGGGTAGCGGGAGTCCCCAATGAGCAGTTCTTC.

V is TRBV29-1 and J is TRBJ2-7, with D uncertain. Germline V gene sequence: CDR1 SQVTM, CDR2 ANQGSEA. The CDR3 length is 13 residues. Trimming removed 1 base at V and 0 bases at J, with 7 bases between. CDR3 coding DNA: TGCAGCGTTGAAGGGAGTAGCTCCTACGAGCAGTACTTC. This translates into CSVEGSSSYEQYF.

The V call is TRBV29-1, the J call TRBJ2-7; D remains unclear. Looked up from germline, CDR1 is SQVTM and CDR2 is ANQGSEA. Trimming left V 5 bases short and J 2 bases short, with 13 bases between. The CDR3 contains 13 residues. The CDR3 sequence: CSVLQPSTYEQYF. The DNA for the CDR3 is TGCAGCGTTCTACAGCCGAGCACCTACGAGCAGTACTTC.

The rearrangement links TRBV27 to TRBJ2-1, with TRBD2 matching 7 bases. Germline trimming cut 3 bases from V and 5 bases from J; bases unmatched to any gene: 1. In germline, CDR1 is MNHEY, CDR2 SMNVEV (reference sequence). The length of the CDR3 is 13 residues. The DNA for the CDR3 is TGTGCCAGCAGTTTGGGGAGGGACAATGAGCAGTTCTTC. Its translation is CASSLGRDNEQFF.

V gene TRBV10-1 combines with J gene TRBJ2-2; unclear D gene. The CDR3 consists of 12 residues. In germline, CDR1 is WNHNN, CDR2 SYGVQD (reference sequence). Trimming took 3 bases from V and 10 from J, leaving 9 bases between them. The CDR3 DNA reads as TGCGCCAGCAGTGAAGGCCCTGAGGAGCTGTTTTTT. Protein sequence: CASSEGPEELFF.

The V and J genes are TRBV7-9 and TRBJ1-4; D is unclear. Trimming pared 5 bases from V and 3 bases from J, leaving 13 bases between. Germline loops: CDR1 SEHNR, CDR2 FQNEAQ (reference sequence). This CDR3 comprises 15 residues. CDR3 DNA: TGTGCCAGCAGCATACGACTCGACTCTAATGAAAAACTGTTTTTT. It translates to CASSIRLDSNEKLFF.

CDR3 sequence reads: CASRIGGNEQFF. The CDR3 DNA is TGTGCCAGCAGGATAGGGGGGAATGAGCAGTTCTTC. The chain employs TRBV7-9 and TRBJ2-1; D may match TRBD1 or TRBD2 (6 bases each). This CDR3 is 12 amino acids long. Per germline, CDR1 SEHNR and CDR2 FQNEAQ (reference sequence). The V gene lost 6 bases and the J gene lost 7 bases, with 10 bases spanning the gap.

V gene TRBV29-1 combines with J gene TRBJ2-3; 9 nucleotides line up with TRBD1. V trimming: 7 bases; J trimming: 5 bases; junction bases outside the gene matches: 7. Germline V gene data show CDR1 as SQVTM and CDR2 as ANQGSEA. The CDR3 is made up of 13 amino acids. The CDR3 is CSGKGQGGDTQYF. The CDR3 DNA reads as TGCAGCGGCAAGGGACAGGGCGGAGATACGCAGTATTTT.

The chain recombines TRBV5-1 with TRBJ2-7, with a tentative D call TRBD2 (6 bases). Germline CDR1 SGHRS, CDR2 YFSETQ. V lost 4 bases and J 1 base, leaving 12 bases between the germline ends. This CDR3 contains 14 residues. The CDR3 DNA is TGCGCCAGCAGCACGCGGGGACCATCCTACGAGCAGTACTTC. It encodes CASSTRGPSYEQYF.

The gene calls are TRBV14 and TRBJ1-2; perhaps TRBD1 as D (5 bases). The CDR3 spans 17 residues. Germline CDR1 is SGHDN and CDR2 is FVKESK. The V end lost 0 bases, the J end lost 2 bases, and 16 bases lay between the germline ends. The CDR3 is CASSQDRWGRDNYGYTF. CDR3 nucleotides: TGTGCCAGCAGCCAAGATCGTTGGGGCAGGGACAACTATGGCTACACCTTC.

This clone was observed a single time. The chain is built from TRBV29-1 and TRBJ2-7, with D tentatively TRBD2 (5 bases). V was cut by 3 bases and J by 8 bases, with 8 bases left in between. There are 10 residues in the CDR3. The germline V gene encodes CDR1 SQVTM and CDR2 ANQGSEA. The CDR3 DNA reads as TGCAGCGTTGATGACGGGAAGCAGTACTTC. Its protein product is CSVDDGKQYF.

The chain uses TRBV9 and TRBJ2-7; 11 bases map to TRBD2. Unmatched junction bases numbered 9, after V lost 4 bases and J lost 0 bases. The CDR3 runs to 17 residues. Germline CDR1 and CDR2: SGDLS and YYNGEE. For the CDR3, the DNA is TGTGCCAGCAGCCCTGGGGTCGGACTAGCGGGCTCCTACGAGCAGTACTTC. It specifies CASSPGVGLAGSYEQYF. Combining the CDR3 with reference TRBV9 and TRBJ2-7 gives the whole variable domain DSGVTQTPKHLITATGQRVTLRCSPRSGDLSVYWYQQSLDQGLQFLIQYYNGEERAKGNILERFSAQQFPDLHSELNLSSLELGDSALYFCASSPGVGLAGSYEQYFGPGTRLTVT.